The source of this TCR beta chain is a study of T cells expressing NK-cell markers. No DNA is given; TCRdb re-called the 5' RACE reads and lists each CDR3 protein once. The sample's table shows around 280,000 distinct CDR3 sequences. The CDR3 sequence is 12 residues long. CDR1 is WNHNN, CDR2 SYGVQD, per germline (reference sequence). Sequencing input: blood T cells: a sorted CD56 or NKG2C T cell subset, CD4+ or CD8+ T cells, or bulk PBMC T cells (not recorded which). This TCR derives from a man aged 18 to 30 in good health. The gene calls are TRBV10-1 and TRBJ2-1; the D gene TCRdb calls, TRBD1, cannot be checked with no DNA. CDR3 sequence: CASRGPVGQQFF.